The following is a TCR beta chain sequence with its context. Its antigen remains unidentified. No base quality information exists; no much larger clone differs at one position. This record belongs to a study of blood T cell repertoires in COVID-19 (dated by TCRdb to 2018 to 2020). Background for the entire study: Samples from collaborators originated in the United States, Italy and Spain and spanned both the acute and convalescent phases of COVID-19. The dataset comprised deeply sampled blood TCRbeta repertoires from subjects exposed to, actively infected with, or recovered from COVID-19. The repertoires were made available in a free public database intended to serve as a resource for research on the immune response to SARS-CoV-2. The prospective study material was composed of cDNA or gDNA derived from T cells, B-cell-depleted T cells, or PBMCs. Samples were obtained from the ongoing ImmuneRACE study (first 160 participants) and from approximately 1,200 subjects provided by 6 global collaborators. A de-identified subject ID, COVID-19 status, age in years and sex were almost always included in the sample metadata. Where HLA class I and class II types were available, the types were taken from metadata supplied by the sample provider, not from assay-based typing.

The CDR3 starts with the cysteine, ends with the phenylalanine, and has 12 residues. Only the CDR3 region is kept as DNA, spanning 36 bases read in frame from base 1. Based on the germline V gene, the CDR1 and CDR2 sequences are MNHEY and SVGAGI. The junction shows trimming of 6 bases on V and 5 bases on J, plus 10 bases between the germline ends. The immunoSEQ Assay, a bias-controlled multiplex PCR, was used to amplify TCRbeta CDR3 regions from genomic DNA. As for how the authors treated the data: The number of nucleated cells in each sample was estimated by amplification of reference gene primers within the assay. To quantify the absolute abundance of each unique TCRbeta CDR3 rearrangement, sequence reads were collapsed and filtered. For each sample, productive Simpson clonality was calculated by taking the square root of Simpson's diversity index across productive rearrangements. The clones in this table, taken by TCRdb from immuneACCESS, are in-frame only. Not every clone is retained; where verified, under half of the shortfall comes from an unresolved V gene, and the cause of the rest is unknown. V, J and clone size are taken as reported in that table, and D and trimming were inferred from the DNA itself. The sample table contains approximately 130,000 clones; only one count was recorded for about 90% of them. Approximately 20% of the sample comes from the top ten.

Study-level results and caveats: How much clinical and demographic metadata was included differed by source and by participant, and the metadata was provided uncurated.

Another Seattle source contributed samples from volunteer blood donors who had recovered from COVID-19. Each collaborating institution followed its own protocols to collect whole blood in K2EDTA tubes. For TCRbeta analysis, collaborators shipped samples as frozen whole blood, isolated PBMCs, or DNA extracted from either of those sample types. This receptor was taken from a woman aged 45-65 years who had recovered from COVID-19. This receptor chain uses TRBV6-5 and TRBJ1-2, and TRBD1 may be the D gene, going by 5 matching bases. Sequencing was performed on peripheral blood. The CDR3 region has the sequence CASRWGDYGYTF. The DNA sequence reads TGTGCCAGCAGATGGGGGGATTATGGCTACACCTTC.